This T cell receptor (beta chain) was captured by sequencing in a study of cytomegalovirus exposure and HLA in healthy donors. Sequencing was performed with immunoSEQ multiplex PCR; in TCRdb, only in-frame clones are kept and a portion is missing. Seen here are some 180,000 clones, about 81% observed once, and the top ten hold around 1.2%. The CDR3 loop spans 15 amino acids. CDR1 SGHNT and CDR2 YENEEA come from the germline V gene. The junction had 6 bases not matched to a gene; V was cut back by 2 bases and J by 4 bases. V is TRBV11-3 and J is TRBJ1-1; 8 positions agree with TRBD1. This TCR derives from a woman aged 25 to 45 in good health and CMV-seronegative. Specimen: PBMCs. CDR3 sequence (DNA): TGTGCCAGCAGCTTATCCGGGACAGGCGGCACTGAAGCTTTCTTT. Translation: CASSLSGTGGTEAFF.